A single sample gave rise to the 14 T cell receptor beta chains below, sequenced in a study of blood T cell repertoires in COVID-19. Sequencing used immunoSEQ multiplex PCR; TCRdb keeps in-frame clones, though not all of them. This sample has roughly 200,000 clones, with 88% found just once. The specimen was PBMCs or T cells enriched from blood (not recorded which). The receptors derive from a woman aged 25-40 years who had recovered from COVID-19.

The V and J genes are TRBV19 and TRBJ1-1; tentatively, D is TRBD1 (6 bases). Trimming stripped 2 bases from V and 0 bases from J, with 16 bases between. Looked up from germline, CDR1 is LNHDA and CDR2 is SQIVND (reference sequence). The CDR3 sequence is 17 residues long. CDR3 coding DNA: TGTGCCAGTAGTATAAAGGGGGAGGGAGTAGTGAACACTGAAGCTTTCTTT. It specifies CASSIKGEGVVNTEAFF.

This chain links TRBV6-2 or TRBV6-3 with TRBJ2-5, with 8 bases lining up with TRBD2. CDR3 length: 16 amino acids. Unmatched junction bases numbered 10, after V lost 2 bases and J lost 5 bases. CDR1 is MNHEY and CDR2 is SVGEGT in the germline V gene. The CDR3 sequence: CASSYRPGTRGETQYF. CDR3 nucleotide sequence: TGTGCCAGCAGTTACCGCCCCGGGACTAGGGGGGAGACCCAGTACTTC.

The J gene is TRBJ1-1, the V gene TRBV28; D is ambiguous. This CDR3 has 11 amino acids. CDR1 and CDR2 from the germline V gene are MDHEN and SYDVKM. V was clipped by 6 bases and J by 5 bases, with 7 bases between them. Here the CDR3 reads CASRRRTEAFF. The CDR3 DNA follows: TGTGCCAGCAGACGGAGGACTGAAGCTTTCTTT.

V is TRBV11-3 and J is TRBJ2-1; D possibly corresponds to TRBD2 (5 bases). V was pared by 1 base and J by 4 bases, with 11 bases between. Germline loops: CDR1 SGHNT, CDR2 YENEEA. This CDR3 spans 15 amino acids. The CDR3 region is CASSLGRLAYNEQFF. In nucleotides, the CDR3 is TGTGCCAGCAGCTTAGGGCGGCTAGCTTACAATGAGCAGTTCTTC. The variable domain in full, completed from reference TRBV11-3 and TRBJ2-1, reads EAGVVQSPRYKIIEKKQPVAFWCNPISGHNTLYWYLQNLGQGPELLIRYENEEAVDDSQLPKDRFSAERLKGVDSTLKIQPAELGDSAVYLCASSLGRLAYNEQFFGPGTRLTVL.

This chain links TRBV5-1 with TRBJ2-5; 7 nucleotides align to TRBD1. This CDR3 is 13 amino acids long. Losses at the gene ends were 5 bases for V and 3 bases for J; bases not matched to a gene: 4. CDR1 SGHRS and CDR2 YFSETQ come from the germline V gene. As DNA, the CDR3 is TGCGCCAGCAGTTTTGGGACAGAAGAGACCCAGTACTTC. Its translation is CASSFGTEETQYF.

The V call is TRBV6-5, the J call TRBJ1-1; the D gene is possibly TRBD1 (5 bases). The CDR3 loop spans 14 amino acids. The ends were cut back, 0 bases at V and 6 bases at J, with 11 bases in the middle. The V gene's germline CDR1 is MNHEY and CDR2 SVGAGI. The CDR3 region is CASSYSREGSEAFF. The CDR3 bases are TGTGCCAGCAGTTACTCCAGGGAAGGGTCTGAAGCTTTCTTT.

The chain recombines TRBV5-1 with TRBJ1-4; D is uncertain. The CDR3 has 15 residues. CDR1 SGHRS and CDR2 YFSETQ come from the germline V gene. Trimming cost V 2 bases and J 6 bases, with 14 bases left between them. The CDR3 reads CASSFDGGSDEKLFF. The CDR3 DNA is TGCGCCAGCAGCTTTGACGGAGGGTCAGATGAAAAACTGTTTTTT.

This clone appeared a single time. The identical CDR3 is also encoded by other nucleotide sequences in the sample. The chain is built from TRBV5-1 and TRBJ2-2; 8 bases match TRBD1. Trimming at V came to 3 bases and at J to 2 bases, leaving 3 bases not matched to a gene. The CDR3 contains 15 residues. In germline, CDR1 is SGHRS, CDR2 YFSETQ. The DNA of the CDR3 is TGCGCCAGCAGCTCGGGACAGGCAAACACCGGGGAGCTGTTTTTT. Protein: CASSSGQANTGELFF.

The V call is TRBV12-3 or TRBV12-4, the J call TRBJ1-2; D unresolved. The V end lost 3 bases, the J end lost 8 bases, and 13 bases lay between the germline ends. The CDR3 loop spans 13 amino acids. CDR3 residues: CASSFEVGGGYTF. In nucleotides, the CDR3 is TGTGCCAGCAGTTTTGAGGTAGGCGGCGGCTACACCTTC.

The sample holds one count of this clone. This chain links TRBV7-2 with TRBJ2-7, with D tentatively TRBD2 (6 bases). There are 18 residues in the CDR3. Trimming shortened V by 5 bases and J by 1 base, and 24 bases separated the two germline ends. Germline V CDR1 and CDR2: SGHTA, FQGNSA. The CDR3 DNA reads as TGTGCCAGCAGCCCCGGGTGGACACCCGGGGGATTTTCCTACGAGCAGTACTTC. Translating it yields CASSPGWTPGGFSYEQYF.

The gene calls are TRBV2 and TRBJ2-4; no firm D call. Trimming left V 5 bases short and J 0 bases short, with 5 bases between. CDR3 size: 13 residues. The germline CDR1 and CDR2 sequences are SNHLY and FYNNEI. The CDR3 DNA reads TGTGCCAGCAGTATAGAAGCCAAAAACATTCAGTACTTC. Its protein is CASSIEAKNIQYF.

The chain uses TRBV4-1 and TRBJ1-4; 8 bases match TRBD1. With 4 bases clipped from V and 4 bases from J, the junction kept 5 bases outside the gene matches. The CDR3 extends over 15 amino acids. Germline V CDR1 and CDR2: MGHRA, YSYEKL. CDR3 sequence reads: CASSPPTGVNEKLFF. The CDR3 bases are TGCGCCAGCAGCCCACCGACAGGGGTTAATGAAAAACTGTTTTTT.

CDR3 nucleotides: TGTGCCAGCAAGGGACGACAGGGTACGGATTCACCCCTCCACTTT. Its translation: CASKGRQGTDSPLHF. The gene calls are TRBV6-5 and TRBJ1-6; 7 nucleotides align to TRBD1. The J segment lost 8 bases and the V segment lost 7 bases, leaving 11 bases of the junction unmatched. The CDR3 loop spans 15 amino acids. Germline loops: CDR1 MNHEY, CDR2 SVGAGI.

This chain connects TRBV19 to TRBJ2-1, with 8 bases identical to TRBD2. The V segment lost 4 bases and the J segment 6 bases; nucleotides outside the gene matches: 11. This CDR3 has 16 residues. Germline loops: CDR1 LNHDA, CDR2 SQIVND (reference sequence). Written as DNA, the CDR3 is TGTGCCAGTAGTACCCGGGGACTAGGTTCTAGCAATGAGCAGTTCTTC. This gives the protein CASSTRGLGSSNEQFF. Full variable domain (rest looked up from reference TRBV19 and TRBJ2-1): DGGITQSPKYLFRKEGQNVTLSCEQNLNHDAMYWYRQDPGQGLRLIYYSQIVNDFQKGDIAEGYSVSREKKESFPLTVTSAQKNPTAFYLCASSTRGLGSSNEQFFGPGTRLTVL.